This TCR beta chain was found in a study of patients and donors after allogeneic stem cell transplantation. CDR3 size: 14 residues. Germline V gene sequence: CDR1 MGHRA, CDR2 YSYEKL. Trimming took 4 bases from V and 4 from J, leaving 11 bases between them. TCRdb re-called the RT-PCR reads through MiXCR, storing one row per CDR3 protein. The table includes 800,000 to 1,000,000 distinct CDR3 sequences, more than 15% detected once. This chain connects TRBV4-1 to TRBJ1-5; possibly TRBD1 for D (5 bases). Input material: blood, either unsorted or a sorted T cell fraction (not recorded which). This receptor was identified in a human donor who was either an allogeneic HSCT recipient or a stem cell or donor lymphocyte infusion donor (not recorded which). It is not recorded whose cells these are; they may come from a transplant donor. The chain's CDR3 is CASSPMGGNQPQHF. CDR3 DNA: TGCGCCAGCAGCCCAATGGGGGGGAATCAGCCCCAGCATTTT.